This passage covers 8 T cell receptor beta chains from one sample sequenced in a study of T cell responses to AZD1222 COVID-19 vaccine. Measured with immunoSEQ multiplex PCR; TCRdb has only the in-frame clones, and not every one. The table lists 120,000 to 150,000 clones, 70% to 90% of them singletons. The material was peripheral blood, obtained on day 0 of AZD1222 vaccination. These receptors were taken from an adult in good health.

Only a few counts were recorded for this clone. The J gene is TRBJ1-6, the V gene TRBV9; D remains ambiguous. The CDR3 covers 15 residues. Germline V CDR1 and CDR2: SGDLS, YYNGEE. The V and J ends lost 3 bases and 7 bases respectively, with 14 bases between them. The CDR3 DNA sequence: TGTGCCAGCAGCGCCGCGGGGAGCGGGAATTCACCCCTCCACTTT. This gives the protein CASSAAGSGNSPLHF.

The CDR3 protein is CASSLGGLSYNEQFF. DNA of the CDR3: TGCGCCAGCAGCTTGGGTGGCCTATCCTACAATGAGCAGTTCTTC. The rearrangement joins TRBV5-1 to TRBJ2-1; D is ambiguous. CDR3 length equals 15 residues. V was trimmed by 0 bases and J by 1 base, leaving 8 bases between them. Germline-derived CDR1 and CDR2 are SGHRS and YFSETQ.

This clone was picked up a small number of times. The chain is built from TRBV25-1 and TRBJ2-5; TRBD2 aligns across 9 bases. V was clipped by 6 bases and J by 5 bases; unmatched bases: 7. Germline V gene lookup returns CDR1 MGHDK and CDR2 SYGVNS. The CDR3 contains 14 residues. CDR3 nucleotide sequence: TGTGCCAGCAGGCCAGCGGGAGGTTACGAGACCCAGTACTTC. This sequence encodes CASRPAGGYETQYF.

In its sample, this clone was seen a few times. The chain employs TRBV27 and TRBJ2-7; D is uncertain. V was clipped by 2 bases and J by 4 bases, with 9 bases between them. Germline CDR1 is MNHEY and CDR2 is SMNVEV (reference sequence). The CDR3 spans 13 residues. CDR3: CASSLQAGYEQYF. The CDR3 DNA sequence: TGTGCCAGCAGTTTACAGGCAGGTTACGAGCAGTACTTC.

CDR3 protein: CASSNLEGHEQFF. The CDR3 DNA reads as TGTGCCAGCAGCAACCTGGAGGGTCATGAGCAGTTCTTC. This sequence joins TRBV12-3 or TRBV12-4 and TRBJ2-1, with D perhaps TRBD2 (6 bases). V shed 6 bases and J shed 8 bases, with 14 bases lying between them. The CDR3 has 13 residues.

The chain is built from TRBV9 and TRBJ2-1; the match to TRBD2 covers 8 bases. CDR3 size: 18 residues. Per the germline V gene, CDR1 is SGDLS and CDR2 is YYNGEE. V was pared by 3 bases and J by 8 bases, with 19 bases of the junction left unmatched. CDR3: CASSGKRASGFRLDEQFF. The CDR3, as DNA: TGTGCCAGCAGCGGAAAAAGGGCTAGCGGGTTTCGACTAGATGAGCAGTTCTTC.

The chain employs TRBV18 and TRBJ2-1; either TRBD1 or TRBD2 may fit D (5 bases each). Trimming shortened V by 1 base and J by 2 bases, and 6 bases separated the two germline ends. Germline assignment: CDR1 KGHSH and CDR2 LQKENI. CDR3 length: 14 amino acids. For the CDR3, the DNA is TGTGCCAGCTCACCACTGGGGGCCTACAATGAGCAGTTCTTC. The encoded protein is CASSPLGAYNEQFF. Supplemented by reference TRBV18 and TRBJ2-1, the full variable domain reads NAGVMQNPRHLVRRRGQEARLRCSPMKGHSHVYWYRQLPEEGLKFMVYLQKENIIDESGMPKERFSAEFPKEGPSILRIQQVVRGDSAAYFCASSPLGAYNEQFFGPGTRLTVL.

The chain uses TRBV12-3 or TRBV12-4 and TRBJ1-5; D might be TRBD1 (6 bases). V gave up 5 bases and J gave up 6 bases, with 8 bases separating them. CDR3 length: 12 amino acids. The CDR3 DNA reads as TGTGCCAGCAGTCAGGGGCGTCAGCCCCAGCATTTT. Encoded protein: CASSQGRQPQHF.